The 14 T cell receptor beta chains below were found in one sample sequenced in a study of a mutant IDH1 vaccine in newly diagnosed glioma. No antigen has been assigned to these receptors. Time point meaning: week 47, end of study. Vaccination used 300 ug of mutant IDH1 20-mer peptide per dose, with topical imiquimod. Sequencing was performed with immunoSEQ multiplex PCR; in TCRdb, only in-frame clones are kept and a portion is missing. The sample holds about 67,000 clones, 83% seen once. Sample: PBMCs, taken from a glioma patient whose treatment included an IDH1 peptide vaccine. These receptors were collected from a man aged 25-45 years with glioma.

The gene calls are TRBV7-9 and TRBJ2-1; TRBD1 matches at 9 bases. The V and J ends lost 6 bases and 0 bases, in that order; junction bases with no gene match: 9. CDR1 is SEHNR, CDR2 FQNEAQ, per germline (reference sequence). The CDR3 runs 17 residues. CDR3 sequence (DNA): TGTGCCAGCAGACCTCATCCGGGACAGGGCTCCTACAATGAGCAGTTCTTC. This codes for CASRPHPGQGSYNEQFF.

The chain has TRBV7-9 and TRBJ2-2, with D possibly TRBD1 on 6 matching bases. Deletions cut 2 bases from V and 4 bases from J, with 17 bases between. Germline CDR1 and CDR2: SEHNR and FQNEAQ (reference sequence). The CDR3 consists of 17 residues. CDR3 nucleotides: TGTGCCAGCAGCTTAAGGGACACCCGCCGGGCCACCGGGGAGCTGTTTTTT. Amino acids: CASSLRDTRRATGELFF.

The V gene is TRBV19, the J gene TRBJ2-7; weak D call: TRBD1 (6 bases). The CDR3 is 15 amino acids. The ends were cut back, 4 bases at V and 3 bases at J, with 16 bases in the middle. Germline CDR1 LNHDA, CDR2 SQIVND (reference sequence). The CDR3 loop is CASSKGVEWGYEQYF. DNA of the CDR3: TGTGCCAGTAGTAAGGGGGTCGAGTGGGGCTACGAGCAGTACTTC.

CDR3 protein: CASSYGLAVNTQYF. The CDR3 region has the DNA TGTGCCAGCAGTTACGGGCTAGCGGTAAATACGCAGTATTTT. The chain employs TRBV6-6 and TRBJ2-3, with TRBD2 matching over 7 bases. CDR1 is MNHNY, CDR2 SVGAGI, per germline (reference sequence). The CDR3 runs to 14 residues. V lost 2 bases and J lost 7; bases outside the gene matches: 6.

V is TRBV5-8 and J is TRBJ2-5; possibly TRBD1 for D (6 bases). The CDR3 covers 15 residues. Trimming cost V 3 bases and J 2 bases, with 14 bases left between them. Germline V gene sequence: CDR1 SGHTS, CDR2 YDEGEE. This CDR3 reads CASSSGQSQQETQYF. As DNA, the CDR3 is TGTGCCAGCAGCTCCGGACAGAGCCAACAAGAGACCCAGTACTTC.

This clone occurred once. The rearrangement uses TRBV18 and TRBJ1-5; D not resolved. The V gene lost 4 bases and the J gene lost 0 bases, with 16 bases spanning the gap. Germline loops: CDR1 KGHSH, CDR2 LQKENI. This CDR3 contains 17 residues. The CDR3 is CASSLNLGTHSNQPQHF. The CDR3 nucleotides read TGTGCCAGCTCACTAAACCTAGGCACACATAGCAATCAGCCCCAGCATTTT.

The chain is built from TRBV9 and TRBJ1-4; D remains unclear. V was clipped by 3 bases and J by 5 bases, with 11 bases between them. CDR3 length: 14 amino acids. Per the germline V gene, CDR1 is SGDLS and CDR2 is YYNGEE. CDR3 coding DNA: TGTGCCAGCAGCGCCCAGCAATCGAATGAAAAACTGTTTTTT. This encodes CASSAQQSNEKLFF.

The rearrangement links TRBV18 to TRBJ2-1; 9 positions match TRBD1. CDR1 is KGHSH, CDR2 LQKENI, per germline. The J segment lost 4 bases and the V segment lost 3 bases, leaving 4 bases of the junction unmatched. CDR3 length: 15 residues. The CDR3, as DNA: TGTGCCAGCTCACCCGGGACAGGGCGTTACAATGAGCAGTTCTTC. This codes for CASSPGTGRYNEQFF.

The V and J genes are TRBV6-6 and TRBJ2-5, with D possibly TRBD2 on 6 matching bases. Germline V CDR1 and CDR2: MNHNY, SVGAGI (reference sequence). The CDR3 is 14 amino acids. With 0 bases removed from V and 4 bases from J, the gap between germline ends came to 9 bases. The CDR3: CASSYSRGGETQYF. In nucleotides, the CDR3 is TGTGCCAGCAGTTACTCGAGGGGAGGAGAGACCCAGTACTTC.

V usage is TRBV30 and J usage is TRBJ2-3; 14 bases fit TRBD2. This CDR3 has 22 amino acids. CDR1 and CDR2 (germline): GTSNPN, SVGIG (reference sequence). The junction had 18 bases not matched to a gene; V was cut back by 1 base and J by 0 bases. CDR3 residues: CAWSAYQKTSGGARYSTDTQYF. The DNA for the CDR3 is TGTGCCTGGAGTGCCTACCAAAAGACTAGCGGGGGGGCCAGGTATAGCACAGATACGCAGTATTTT.

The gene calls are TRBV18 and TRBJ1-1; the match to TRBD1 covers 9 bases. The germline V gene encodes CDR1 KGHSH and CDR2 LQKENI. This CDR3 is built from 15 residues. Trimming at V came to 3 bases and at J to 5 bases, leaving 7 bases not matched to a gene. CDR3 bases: TGTGCCAGCTCACCGCCTTCCGACAGGGGGACTGAAGCTTTCTTT. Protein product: CASSPPSDRGTEAFF.

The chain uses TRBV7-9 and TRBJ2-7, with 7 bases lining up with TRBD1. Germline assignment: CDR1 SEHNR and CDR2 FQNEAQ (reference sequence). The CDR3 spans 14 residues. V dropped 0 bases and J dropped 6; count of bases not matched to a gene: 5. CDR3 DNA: TGTGCCAGCAGCTTAGCCTTGACAGGGACCGAGCAGTACTTC. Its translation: CASSLALTGTEQYF. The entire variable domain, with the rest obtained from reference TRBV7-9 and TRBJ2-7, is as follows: DTGVSQNPRHKITKRGQNVTFRCDPISEHNRLYWYRQTLGQGPEFLTYFQNEAQLEKSRLLSDRFSAERPKGSFSTLEIQRTEQGDSAMYLCASSLALTGTEQYFGPGTRLTVT.

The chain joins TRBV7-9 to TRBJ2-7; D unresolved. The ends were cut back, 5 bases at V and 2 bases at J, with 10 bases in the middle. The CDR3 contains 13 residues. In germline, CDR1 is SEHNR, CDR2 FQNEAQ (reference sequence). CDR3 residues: CASSGVGTYEQYF. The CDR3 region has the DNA TGTGCCAGCAGCGGAGTGGGGACCTACGAGCAGTACTTC.

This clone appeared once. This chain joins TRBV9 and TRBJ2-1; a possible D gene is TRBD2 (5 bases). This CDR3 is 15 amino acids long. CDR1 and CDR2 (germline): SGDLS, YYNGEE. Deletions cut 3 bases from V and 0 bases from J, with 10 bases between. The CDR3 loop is CASSATSYSYNEQFF. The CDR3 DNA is TGTGCCAGCAGCGCAACTAGTTACTCCTACAATGAGCAGTTCTTC.